The clone carrying this TCR beta chain appeared once. This record belongs to a study of cytomegalovirus exposure and HLA in healthy donors. V trimming: 1 base; J trimming: 6 bases; junction bases outside the gene matches: 7. The germline CDR1 and CDR2 sequences are SNHLY and FYNNEI. The CDR3 loop spans 15 amino acids. Vbeta (60) and Jbeta (13) primers were used in the PCR. The assay was immunoSEQ multiplex PCR, and TCRdb's table has in-frame clones only and misses some. The table includes 150,000 to 200,000 clones, around 77% detected once. The sample taken for sequencing was PBMCs. The chain carries TRBV2 and TRBJ2-7; 9 nucleotides agree with TRBD2. The receptor's source is a woman in her thirties or forties in good health and CMV-seronegative. Here the CDR3 reads CASSEGGGRVLEQYF. The DNA for the CDR3 is TGTGCCAGCAGTGAAGGGGGCGGGAGGGTGCTCGAGCAGTACTTC.